Given below is one TCR beta chain in context. These data come from a study of CD8+CD57+ T cells in acquired aplastic anemia. Using genomic DNA as the template, TCR beta VDJ and CDR3 profiling was carried out. Via MiXCR, TCRdb re-called the reads, giving one row per CDR3 protein. This table has about 190,000 distinct CDR3 sequences, more than 45% appearing once. Sequenced patients had shown CD8+CD57+ cell expansion by flow cytometry. Patients were untreated when blood was sampled. Sequencing was performed on sorted CD4+, CD8+, or CD8+CD57+ T cells (not recorded which) from PBMCs. The receptor's source is a human donor with aplastic anemia.

CDR3: CAITVTANTGELFF. The CDR3 DNA follows: TGTGCCATCACCGTGACAGCGAACACCGGGGAGCTGTTTTTT. The gene calls are TRBV10-3 and TRBJ2-2; tentative D call: TRBD1 (5 bases). The CDR3 totals 14 residues. V lost 7 bases to trimming and J lost 0 bases, with 9 bases between them. Germline CDR1 ENHRY, CDR2 SYGVKD.